The rows below give T cell receptor beta chains drawn from one sample of a study of human T cells and chemical hapten exposure. A single record per CDR3 protein comes from TCRdb applying MiXCR to the RACE reads. The table shows 75,000 to 100,000 distinct CDR3 sequences, with over 7.5% occurring only once. Sequences were derived from whole blood, sampled in connection with sensitization to the hapten diphenylcyclopropenone (DPC). Receptor source: a woman between 40 and 50 years old with alopecia areata. Some clones in this sample may be carry-over from other donors' samples. Both conserved end residues are trimmed from each CDR3. The order of the fields is clone size, J gene, V gene, CDR3 protein. Size is omitted from some rows. Given values are once, few, many or a class for expanded clones.

>many|TRBJ2-5|TRBV20-1
SASPAEASGETQY
>few|TRBJ2-5|TRBV5-1
ASSPGGVETQY
>-|TRBJ2-2|TRBV6-4
ASSDANAGELF
>few|TRBJ2-7|TRBV10-3
AISDSRTVILYEQY
>-|TRBJ1-5|TRBV19
ASTEPNQPQH
>few|TRBJ2-3|TRBV6-5
ASSHAKGTRKDTDTQY
>-|TRBJ2-7|TRBV28
ASSQDRASSYEQY
>-|TRBJ2-7|TRBV7-8
ASSLDLGAYEQY
>-|TRBJ1-1|TRBV29-1
SVRGQGELTEAF
>many|TRBJ2-7|TRBV5-4
ASSTTGAYEQY
>-|TRBJ2-5|TRBV27
ASSLYSEETQY
>many|TRBJ2-1|TRBV28
ASLRGGSYNEQF
>many|TRBJ1-2|TRBV30
AWSVWDYGYT
>-|TRBJ2-4|TRBV4-2
ASSQTTGGVKNIQY
>many|TRBJ2-1|TRBV7-2
ASSQRDRGVYEQF
>many|TRBJ2-1|TRBV29-1
SVTGGSSYNEQF
>-|TRBJ2-1|TRBV28
ASSSAADGYNEQF
>-|TRBJ2-1|TRBV28
ASSLREPHF
>few|TRBJ2-1|TRBV29-1
SVAGMNEQF
>many|TRBJ2-3|TRBV6-1
ASRPLRTGQDTQY
>-|TRBJ2-7|TRBV12-3/TRBV12-4
ASRKQGSYEQY
>-|TRBJ1-5|TRBV20-1
SARLGHSNQPQH
>once|TRBJ2-2|TRBV6-1
ASSERQGSDGELF
>few|TRBJ2-7|TRBV20-1
SAGGRDFSYEQY
>few|TRBJ2-7|TRBV7-2
ASSLARGDEQY
>many|TRBJ2-7|TRBV29-1
SVELSGRAGWSYEQY
>many|TRBJ2-7|TRBV5-5
ASSLWGSSSYEQY
>many|TRBJ2-7|TRBV29-1
SALGETYEQY
>many|TRBJ2-1|TRBV7-8
ASSLWMRNEQF
>many|TRBJ1-1|TRBV3-1
ASSQGREGEMNTEAF
>few|TRBJ2-5|TRBV7-8
ASSIRVLETQY
>few|TRBJ2-1|TRBV25-1
ASSAGRSIVDEQF
>-|TRBJ1-6|TRBV11-2
ASSLDGAGSPLH
>many|TRBJ2-7|TRBV7-2
ASSPWEGLNEQY
>-|TRBJ1-1|TRBV12-3/TRBV12-4
ASRVDSLNTEAF
>few|TRBJ2-7|TRBV2
ASSDGRVYEQY
>few|TRBJ2-7|TRBV12-3/TRBV12-4
ASSSAYPAGGKEQY
>few|TRBJ2-1|TRBV18
ASSPASGRSYNEQF
>many|TRBJ2-5|TRBV29-1
SVGRGHETQY
>-|TRBJ2-2|TRBV28
ASSLYRGLGTGELF
>many|TRBJ2-1|TRBV9
ASSVDTSSGYNEQF
>-|TRBJ2-1|TRBV6-1
ASSAFSVGAYNEQF
>few|TRBJ1-6|TRBV27
ASTNLIGREYSPLH
>few|TRBJ2-2|TRBV6-2/TRBV6-3
AVANTGELF
>-|TRBJ2-1|TRBV10-3
AISEGQLGEQF
>many|TRBJ1-2|TRBV24-1
ATSERDRRGYT
>many|TRBJ1-6|TRBV12-3/TRBV12-4
ASSRSGTGNSPLH
>many|TRBJ2-7|TRBV20-1
SARDWGKGYEQY
>many|TRBJ1-1|TRBV28
ATGGIHTEAF
>few|TRBJ2-1|TRBV6-1
ASSGPLAGDPNEQF